The rows below give T cell receptor beta chains drawn from one sample of a study of cytomegalovirus exposure and HLA in healthy donors. Sequencing was performed with immunoSEQ multiplex PCR; in TCRdb, only in-frame clones are kept and a portion is missing. The sample has about 190,000 clones; just under 75% are singletons. The sample taken for sequencing was PBMCs. The receptor source for this set is a woman in her twenties or thirties in good health and CMV-seropositive. The CDR3 runs from the conserved cysteine through the conserved F or W. The order of the fields is J gene, V gene, D gene, clone size, CDR3 DNA, CDR3 protein. The D gene is left open where the match is weak. The listing skips clone size in some rows; elsewhere it reads once, few, many or a size class.

>TRBJ2-1|TRBV27|NA|NA
TGTGCCAGCACCGATCAGGGTGAGCAGTTCTTC
CASTDQGEQFF
>TRBJ1-1|TRBV2|NA|NA
TGTGCCAGCAGTCGTGGACTGCTCACTGAAGCTTTCTTT
CASSRGLLTEAFF
>TRBJ2-3|TRBV10-1|TRBD2|NA
TGCGCCAGCGGGGGACTAGCGGGGTACACAGATACGCAGTATTTT
CASGGLAGYTDTQYF
>TRBJ1-1|TRBV27|TRBD1|NA
TGTGCCAGCACTCCTTTACAGGGGCAGGGAGCTTTCTTT
CASTPLQGQGAFF
>TRBJ2-1|TRBV5-1|TRBD1|few
TGCGCCAGCAGCTTATACTCGGGACAGGTCTACAATGAGCAGTTCTTC
CASSLYSGQVYNEQFF
>TRBJ2-1|TRBV9|TRBD1|NA
TGTGCCAGCAGCTCTGACAGGGGCACCTACAATGAGCAGTTCTTC
CASSSDRGTYNEQFF
>TRBJ2-2|TRBV6-6|NA|NA
TGTGCCGCCGGTACTGTGCGGGGCACCGGGGAGCTGTTTTTT
CAAGTVRGTGELFF
>TRBJ1-1|TRBV28|NA|once
TGTGCCAGCAGGTTTGGGTACAGGGAAGCTTTCTTT
CASRFGYREAFF
>TRBJ2-7|TRBV6-6|TRBD2|NA
TGTGCCAGCAGCCTGACTAGCGGGTCTCCCGAGCAGTACTTC
CASSLTSGSPEQYF
>TRBJ2-7|TRBV13|TRBD2|NA
TGTGCCAGCAGCTTTCCTAGCGGGAAATTGGGCTACGAGCAGTACTTC
CASSFPSGKLGYEQYF
>TRBJ2-1|TRBV5-5|NA|NA
TGTGCCAGCAGCTCATCCAGGATTACCTACAATGAGCAGTTCTTC
CASSSSRITYNEQFF
>TRBJ2-7|TRBV11-2|NA|NA
TGTGCCAGCAGCTTAGCGGGGATCCACGAGCAGTACTTC
CASSLAGIHEQYF
>TRBJ2-1|TRBV2|TRBD2|NA
TGTGCCAGCAGTTCTAGCGGGAGGTCCTACAATGAGCAGTTCTTC
CASSSSGRSYNEQFF
>TRBJ1-5|TRBV7-6|TRBD1|few
TGTGCCAGCAGCCCGGGACAGGGAGGAGGGCAGCCCCAGCATTTT
CASSPGQGGGQPQHF
>TRBJ1-1|TRBV5-1|NA|few
TGCGCCAGCAGCTTGGGATTGGTCGGCACTGAAGCTTTCTTT
CASSLGLVGTEAFF
>TRBJ1-2|TRBV7-9|NA|once
TGTGCCAGCAGCTTGGGCAAATCCCTTGGATATGGCTACACCTTC
CASSLGKSLGYGYTF
>TRBJ2-6|TRBV6-5|NA|few
TGTGCCAGCAGTTACGGAGGTTCTGGGGCCAACGTCCTGACTTTC
CASSYGGSGANVLTF
>TRBJ2-1|TRBV5-1|TRBD1|NA
TGCGCCAGCAGCTTGTTCCCGGGACAGGGGGATGAGCAGTTCTTC
CASSLFPGQGDEQFF
>TRBJ2-7|TRBV2|NA|NA
TGTGCCAGCATTGGGGCTCCGGGACAAGCCTACGAGCAGTACTTC
CASIGAPGQAYEQYF
>TRBJ2-7|TRBV7-2|NA|once
TGTGCCAGCAGCTTAGGACAGGCTTGGGGCGAGCAGTACTTC
CASSLGQAWGEQYF
>TRBJ1-2|TRBV5-6|NA|NA
TGTGCCAGCAGCTTGGGATTTATGAGGGCAAATGGCTACACCTTC
CASSLGFMRANGYTF
>TRBJ2-5|TRBV25-1|NA|NA
TGTGCCAGCAGTGTGAGTCACGAGAACAGTGGATTCCAAGAGACCCAGTACTTC
CASSVSHENSGFQETQYF
>TRBJ2-2|TRBV11-2|TRBD1|NA
TGTGCCAGCAGGTTAACCGGGACAGGGGCCGTCACCGGGGAGCTGTTTTTT
CASRLTGTGAVTGELFF
>TRBJ1-6|TRBV7-9|NA|NA
TGTGCCAGCAGCTTAGGAGGAAATAATTCACCCCTCCACTTT
CASSLGGNNSPLHF
>TRBJ2-3|TRBV28|TRBD2|NA
TGTGCCAGCAGTTGCCATAGCGGGAATGCTTGCAGCACAGATACGCAGTATTTT
CASSCHSGNACSTDTQYF
>TRBJ2-7|TRBV6-1|NA|NA
TGTGCCAGCAGTGAAAACCGGGCCTACGAGCAGTACTTC
CASSENRAYEQYF
>TRBJ2-5|TRBV14|NA|few
TGTGCCAGCAGCCAAGATCATGGCAGGGTGGGCGAGACCCAGTACTTC
CASSQDHGRVGETQYF
>TRBJ2-7|TRBV27|TRBD1|once
TGTGCCAGCAGTGTGGGACAGGGTGTCGAGCAGTACTTC
CASSVGQGVEQYF
>TRBJ1-5|TRBV19|NA|few
TGTGCCAGTAGTATATGGGGAGGCGAAAATCAGCCCCAGCATTTT
CASSIWGGENQPQHF
>TRBJ1-1|TRBV6-5|NA|NA
TGTGCCAGCAGTCCAACTTCGAACACTGAAGCTTTCTTT
CASSPTSNTEAFF
>TRBJ2-7|TRBV7-9|TRBD2|NA
TGTGCCAGCAGCTGGACTAGCGGATCCTACGAGCAGTACTTC
CASSWTSGSYEQYF
>TRBJ1-1|TRBV4-2|NA|NA
TGTGCCAGCAGCCCCACGTCTTCAGGGTGGGGGAACACTGAAGCTTTCTTT
CASSPTSSGWGNTEAFF
>TRBJ2-1|TRBV29-1|TRBD2|NA
TGCAGCGACATAGCGGGAGATAATAGCAATGAGCAGTTCTTC
CSDIAGDNSNEQFF
>TRBJ1-4|TRBV2|NA|NA
TGTGCCAGCAGTTTAGACACTTCAACTAATGAAAAACTGTTTTTT
CASSLDTSTNEKLFF
>TRBJ2-7|TRBV9|NA|NA
TGTGCCAGCAGCCCGATGACCGGGCGGGACGAGCAGTACTTC
CASSPMTGRDEQYF
>TRBJ1-1|TRBV5-4|NA|NA
TGTGCCAGCAGCACCCCCCAGGTGAACACTGAAGCTTTCTTT
CASSTPQVNTEAFF
>TRBJ2-7|TRBV28|NA|NA
TGTGCCAGCAGCTACTCCGGGACAACCTCCTACGAGCAGTACTTC
CASSYSGTTSYEQYF
>TRBJ1-5|TRBV2|TRBD1|NA
TGTGCCAGCATTGGAGGGACAGGGACGAATCAGCCCCAGCATTTT
CASIGGTGTNQPQHF
>TRBJ2-1|TRBV4-1|TRBD2|NA
TGCGCCAGCAGCCATCTTAGCGGGAGGGGACACAATGAGCAGTTCTTC
CASSHLSGRGHNEQFF
>TRBJ2-2|TRBV9|NA|NA
TGTGCCAGCAGCTCCCAAGGGGCCGGGGAGCTGTTTTTT
CASSSQGAGELFF
>TRBJ2-1|TRBV5-1|TRBD1|once
TGCGCCAGCAGCTTCGGGGACAGGGACTACAATGAGCAGTTCTTC
CASSFGDRDYNEQFF
>TRBJ1-2|TRBV19|TRBD1|NA
TGTGCCAGTAGTATAGTCCGGGACAGTGGTTATGGCTACACCTTC
CASSIVRDSGYGYTF
>TRBJ1-4|TRBV6-1|NA|NA
TGTGCCAGCAGTGAAGCCATGGGCAGGGAAAAACTGTTTTTT
CASSEAMGREKLFF
>TRBJ2-7|TRBV6-6|TRBD1|NA
TGTGCCAGCAGTCAAGATCGACAGGGAGCCCTGGACGAGCAGTACTTC
CASSQDRQGALDEQYF
>TRBJ2-5|TRBV27|TRBD1|NA
TGTGCCAGCAGAAAGGGACAGCTCCAAGAGACCCAGTACTTC
CASRKGQLQETQYF
>TRBJ2-7|TRBV28|NA|once
TGTGCCAGCAGTCACGTGACAGGATACGAGCAGTACTTC
CASSHVTGYEQYF
>TRBJ1-1|TRBV6-1|NA|NA
TGTGCCAGCAGTGACCACAGGGAGAACACTGAAGCTTTCTTT
CASSDHRENTEAFF
>TRBJ2-1|TRBV6-9|TRBD2|NA
TGTGCCAGCAGTTATCCTAGCGGGAGGGCCGATGAGCAGTTCTTC
CASSYPSGRADEQFF
>TRBJ2-1|TRBV25-1|TRBD2|few
TGTGCCAGCAGTTCCCGAGCGGGAGGGTGGGGAAATGAGCAGTTCTTC
CASSSRAGGWGNEQFF
>TRBJ2-3|TRBV5-1|TRBD1|NA
TGCGCCAGCAGCCCGGGACAGGGGGCGAGCACAGATACGCAGTATTTT
CASSPGQGASTDTQYF
>TRBJ1-1|TRBV11-2|NA|NA
TGTGCCAGCAGCTCTCCCTTGAATGGCCGGAACACTGAAGCTTTCTTT
CASSSPLNGRNTEAFF
>TRBJ2-4|TRBV11-1|NA|NA
TGTGCCAGCAGCCCGGCAGGGTTAGGCAAAAACATTCAGTACTTC
CASSPAGLGKNIQYF
>TRBJ2-7|TRBV28|TRBD2|once
TGTGCCAGCAAACCGCCCAACCGGGAGGTGAACTCCTACGAGCAGTACTTC
CASKPPNREVNSYEQYF
>TRBJ2-1|TRBV6-1|NA|NA
TGTGCCAGCAGTGCTCCTAGCGCCCCGGGGAATGAGCAGTTCTTC
CASSAPSAPGNEQFF
>TRBJ2-7|TRBV5-1|NA|few
TGCGCCAGCAGCTTTAGCGTGGGGAAGAACTACGAGCAGTACTTC
CASSFSVGKNYEQYF
>TRBJ2-7|TRBV5-6|NA|NA
TGTGCCAGCAGCTTGACAGGAACCTCCTACGAGCAGTACTTC
CASSLTGTSYEQYF
>TRBJ2-7|TRBV4-2|TRBD1|NA
TGTGCCAGCAGCCGGGACAGGAACTACGAGCAGTACTTC
CASSRDRNYEQYF
>TRBJ2-1|TRBV6-4|TRBD1|NA
TGTGCCAGCAGTGACGGGACAGGGGGCAATGAGCAGTTCTTC
CASSDGTGGNEQFF